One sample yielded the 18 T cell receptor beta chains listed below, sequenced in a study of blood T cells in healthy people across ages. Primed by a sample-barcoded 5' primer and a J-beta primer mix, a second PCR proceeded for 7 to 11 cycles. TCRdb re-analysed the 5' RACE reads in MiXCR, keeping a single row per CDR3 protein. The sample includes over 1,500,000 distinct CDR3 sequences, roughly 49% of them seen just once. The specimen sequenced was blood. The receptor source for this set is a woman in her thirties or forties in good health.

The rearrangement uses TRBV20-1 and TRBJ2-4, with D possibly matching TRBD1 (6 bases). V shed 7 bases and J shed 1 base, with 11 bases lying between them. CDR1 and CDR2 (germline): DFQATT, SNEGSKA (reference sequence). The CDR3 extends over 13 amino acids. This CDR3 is CSGGGRAKNIQYF. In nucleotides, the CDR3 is TGCAGTGGAGGGGGTCGTGCCAAAAACATTCAGTACTTC.

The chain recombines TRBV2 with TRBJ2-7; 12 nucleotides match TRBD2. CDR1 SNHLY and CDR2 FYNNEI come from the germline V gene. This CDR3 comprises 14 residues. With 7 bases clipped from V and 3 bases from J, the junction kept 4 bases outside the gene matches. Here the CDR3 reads CASIKLAGGYEQYF. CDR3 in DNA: TGTGCCAGCATTAAACTAGCGGGGGGCTACGAGCAGTACTTC.

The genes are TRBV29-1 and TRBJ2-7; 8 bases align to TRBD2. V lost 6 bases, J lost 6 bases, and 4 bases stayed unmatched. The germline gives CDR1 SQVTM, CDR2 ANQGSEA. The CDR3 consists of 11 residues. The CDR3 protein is CSVRLAREQYF. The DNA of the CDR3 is TGCAGCGTGCGACTAGCGCGCGAGCAGTACTTC.

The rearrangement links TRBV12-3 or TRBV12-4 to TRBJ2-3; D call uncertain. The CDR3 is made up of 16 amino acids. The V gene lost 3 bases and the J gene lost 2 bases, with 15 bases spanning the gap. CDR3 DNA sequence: TGTGCCAGCAGTTTTAACTTAGGGCAGACCACAGATACGCAGTATTTT. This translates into CASSFNLGQTTDTQYF.

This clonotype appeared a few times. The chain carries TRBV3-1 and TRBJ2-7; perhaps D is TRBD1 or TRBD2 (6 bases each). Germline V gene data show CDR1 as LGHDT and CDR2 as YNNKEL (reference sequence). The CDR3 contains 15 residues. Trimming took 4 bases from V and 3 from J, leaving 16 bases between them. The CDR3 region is CASSPAEGGYYEQYF. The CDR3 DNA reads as TGTGCCAGCAGCCCGGCGGAGGGGGGATACTACGAGCAGTACTTC.

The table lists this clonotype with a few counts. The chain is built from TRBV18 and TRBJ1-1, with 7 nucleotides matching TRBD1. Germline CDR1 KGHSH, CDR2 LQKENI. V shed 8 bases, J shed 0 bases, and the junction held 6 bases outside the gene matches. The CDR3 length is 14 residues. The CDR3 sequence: CASQLGTVNTEAFF. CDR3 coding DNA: TGTGCCAGCCAGTTAGGGACAGTGAACACTGAAGCTTTCTTT.

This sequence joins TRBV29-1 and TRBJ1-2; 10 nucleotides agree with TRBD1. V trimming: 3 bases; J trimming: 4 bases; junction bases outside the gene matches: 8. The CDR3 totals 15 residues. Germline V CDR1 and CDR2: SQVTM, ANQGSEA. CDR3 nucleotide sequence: TGCAGCGTTGAGGGACAGGGGAAGCAAAGCTATGGCTACACCTTC. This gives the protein CSVEGQGKQSYGYTF.

CDR3 sequence reads: CATSDPGQYNEQFF. Written as DNA, the CDR3 is TGTGCCACCAGTGATCCGGGACAGTACAATGAGCAGTTCTTC. The genes are TRBV24-1 and TRBJ2-1; 7 nucleotides align to TRBD1. V shed 3 bases, J shed 4 bases, and the junction held 2 bases outside the gene matches. Germline V gene sequence: CDR1 KGHDR, CDR2 SFDVKD. This CDR3 is 14 amino acids long.

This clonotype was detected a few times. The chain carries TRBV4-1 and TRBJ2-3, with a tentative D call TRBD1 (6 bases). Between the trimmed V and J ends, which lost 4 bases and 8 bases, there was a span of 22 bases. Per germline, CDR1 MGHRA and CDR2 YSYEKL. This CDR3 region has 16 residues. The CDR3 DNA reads TGCGCCAGCAGCCCCCAGGGACATTCGGCGCAAGGTACGCAGTATTTT. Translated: CASSPQGHSAQGTQYF.

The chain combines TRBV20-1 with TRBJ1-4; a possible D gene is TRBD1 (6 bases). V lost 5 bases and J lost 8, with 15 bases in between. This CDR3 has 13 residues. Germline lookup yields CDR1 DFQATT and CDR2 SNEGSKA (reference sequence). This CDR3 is CSAPGDGGEKLFF. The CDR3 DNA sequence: TGCAGTGCTCCAGGGGATGGTGGGGAAAAACTGTTTTTT.

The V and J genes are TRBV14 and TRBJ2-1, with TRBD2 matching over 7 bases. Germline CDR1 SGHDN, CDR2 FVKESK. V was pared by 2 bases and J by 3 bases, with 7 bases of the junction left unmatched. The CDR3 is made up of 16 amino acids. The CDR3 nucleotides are TGTGCCAGCAGCCAAATGGCGGGGGTCCTCTACAATGAGCAGTTCTTC. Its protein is CASSQMAGVLYNEQFF.

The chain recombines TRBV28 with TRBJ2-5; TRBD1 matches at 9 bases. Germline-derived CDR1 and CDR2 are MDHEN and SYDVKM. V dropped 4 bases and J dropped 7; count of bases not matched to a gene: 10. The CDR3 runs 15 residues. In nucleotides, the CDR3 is TGTGCCAGCAGTTCGGCCGGACAGGGGTCGGGGACCCAGTACTTC. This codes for CASSSAGQGSGTQYF.

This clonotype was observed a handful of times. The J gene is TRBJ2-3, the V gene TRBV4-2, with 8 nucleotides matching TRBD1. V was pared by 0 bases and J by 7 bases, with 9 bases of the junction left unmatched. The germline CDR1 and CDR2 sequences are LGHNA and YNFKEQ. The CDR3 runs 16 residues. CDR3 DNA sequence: TGTGCCAGCAGCCAAGATGGGACAGGTTTCCCCTATACGCAGTATTTT. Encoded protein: CASSQDGTGFPYTQYF.

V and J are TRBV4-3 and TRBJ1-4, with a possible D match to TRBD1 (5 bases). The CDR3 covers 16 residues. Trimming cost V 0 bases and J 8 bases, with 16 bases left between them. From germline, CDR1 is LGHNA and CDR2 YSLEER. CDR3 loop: CASSQDFARVGEKLFF. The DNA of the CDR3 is TGCGCCAGCAGCCAAGATTTTGCCAGGGTGGGCGAAAAACTGTTTTTT.

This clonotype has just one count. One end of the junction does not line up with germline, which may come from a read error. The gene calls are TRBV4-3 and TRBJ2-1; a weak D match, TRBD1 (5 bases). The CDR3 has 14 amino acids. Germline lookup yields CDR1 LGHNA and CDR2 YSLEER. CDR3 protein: CASRQDGAKSEQFF. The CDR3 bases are TGCGCCAGCAGGCAAGATGGGGCTAAGAGTGAGCAGTTCTTC.

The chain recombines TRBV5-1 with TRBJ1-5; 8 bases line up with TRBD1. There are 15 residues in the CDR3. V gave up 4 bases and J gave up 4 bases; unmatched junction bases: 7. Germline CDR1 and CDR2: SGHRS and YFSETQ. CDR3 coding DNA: TGCGCCAGCAGCACCGACGGACAGGGAAATCAGCCCCAGCATTTT. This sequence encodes CASSTDGQGNQPQHF.

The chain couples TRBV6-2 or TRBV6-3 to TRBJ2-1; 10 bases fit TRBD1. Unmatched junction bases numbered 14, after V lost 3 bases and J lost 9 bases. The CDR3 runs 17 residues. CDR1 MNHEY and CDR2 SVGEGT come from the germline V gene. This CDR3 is CASSYGGTGDFFGEQFF. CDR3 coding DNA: TGTGCCAGCAGTTATGGTGGGACAGGGGACTTCTTCGGTGAGCAGTTCTTC.

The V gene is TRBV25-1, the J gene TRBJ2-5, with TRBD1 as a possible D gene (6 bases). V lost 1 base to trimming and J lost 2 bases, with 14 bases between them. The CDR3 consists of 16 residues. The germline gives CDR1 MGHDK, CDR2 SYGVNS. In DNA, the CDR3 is TGTGCCAGCAGTGAATTTGGGGGCTTTGGGCAAGAGACCCAGTACTTC. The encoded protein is CASSEFGGFGQETQYF.